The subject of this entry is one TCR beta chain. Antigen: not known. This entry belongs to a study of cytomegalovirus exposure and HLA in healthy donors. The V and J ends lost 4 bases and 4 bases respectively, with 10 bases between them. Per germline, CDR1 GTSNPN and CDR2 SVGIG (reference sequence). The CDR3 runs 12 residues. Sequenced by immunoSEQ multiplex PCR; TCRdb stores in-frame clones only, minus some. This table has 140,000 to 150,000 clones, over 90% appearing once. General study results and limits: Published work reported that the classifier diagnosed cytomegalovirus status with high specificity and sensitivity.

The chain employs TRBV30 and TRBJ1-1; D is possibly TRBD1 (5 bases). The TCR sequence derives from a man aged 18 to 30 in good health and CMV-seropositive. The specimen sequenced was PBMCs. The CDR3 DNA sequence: TGTGCCTGGAAAGGGGTGGGCACTGAAGCTTTCTTT. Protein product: CAWKGVGTEAFF.